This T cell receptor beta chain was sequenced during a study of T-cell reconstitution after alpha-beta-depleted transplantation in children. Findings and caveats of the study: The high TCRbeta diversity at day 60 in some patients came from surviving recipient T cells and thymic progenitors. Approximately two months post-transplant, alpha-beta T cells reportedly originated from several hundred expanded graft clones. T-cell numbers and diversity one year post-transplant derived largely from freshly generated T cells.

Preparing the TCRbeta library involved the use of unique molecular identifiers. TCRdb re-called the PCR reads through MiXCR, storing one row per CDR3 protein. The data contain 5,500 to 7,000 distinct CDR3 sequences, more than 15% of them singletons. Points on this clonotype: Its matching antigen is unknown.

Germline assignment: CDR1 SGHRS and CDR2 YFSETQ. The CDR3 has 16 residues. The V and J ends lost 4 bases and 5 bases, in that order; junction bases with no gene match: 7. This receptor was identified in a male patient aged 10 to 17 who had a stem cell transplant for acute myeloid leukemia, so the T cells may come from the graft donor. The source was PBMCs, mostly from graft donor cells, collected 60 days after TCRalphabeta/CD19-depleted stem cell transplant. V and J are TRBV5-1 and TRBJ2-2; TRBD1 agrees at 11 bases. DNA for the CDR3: TGCGCCAGCAGCCCGGACAGGGGGCGAATAACCGGGGAGCTGTTTTTT. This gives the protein CASSPDRGRITGELFF.